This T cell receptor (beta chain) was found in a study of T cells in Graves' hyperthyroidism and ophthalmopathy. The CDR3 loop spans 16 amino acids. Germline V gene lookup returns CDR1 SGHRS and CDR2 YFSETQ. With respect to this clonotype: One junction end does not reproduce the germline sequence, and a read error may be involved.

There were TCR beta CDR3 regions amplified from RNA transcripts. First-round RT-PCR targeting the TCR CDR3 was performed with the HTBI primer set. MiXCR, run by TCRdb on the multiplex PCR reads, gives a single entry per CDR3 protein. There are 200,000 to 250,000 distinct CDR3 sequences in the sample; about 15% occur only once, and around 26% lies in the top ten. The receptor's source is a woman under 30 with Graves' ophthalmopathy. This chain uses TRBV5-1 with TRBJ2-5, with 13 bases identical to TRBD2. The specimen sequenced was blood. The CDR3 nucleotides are TGTGCCAGCAGCTATGGACTAGCGGGGGTGTTAGAGACCCAGTACTTC. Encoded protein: CASSYGLAGVLETQYF.